What follows are 2 T cell receptor beta chains derived from one specimen sequenced in a study of beta chain features in type 1 diabetes. These receptors have no identified antigens. Findings and caveats of the study: Moderate yet significant TCRB CDR3 shortening was seen in Type 1 diabetes patients in all four CD4+ subsets.

Investigators reverse transcribed all isolated RNA, so they sequenced expressed TCRB transcripts. TCRdb's copy holds only in-frame clones and misses some; the assay was immunoSEQ multiplex PCR. The sample contains 640,000 or so clones, about an eighth of which appear only once. Sequences were obtained from naive CD4+ T cells from blood. The receptor source for this set is a young man with type 1 diabetes.

This clone was seen more than once but under ten times. The CDR3 bases are TGTGCTAGTGGTTTGTACGCCGGGGAGCTGTTTTTT. It yields the protein CASGLYAGELFF. The rearrangement links TRBV12-5 to TRBJ2-2; D is unresolved. Trimming pared 2 bases from V and 6 bases from J, leaving 4 bases between. The CDR3 runs 12 residues. Germline V gene lookup returns CDR1 LGHNT and CDR2 FRNRAP.

The chain employs TRBV7-9 and TRBJ1-5; D not certain. Germline V gene data show CDR1 as SEHNR and CDR2 as FQNEAQ (reference sequence). V lost 5 bases and J 1 base, leaving 9 bases between the germline ends. This CDR3 region has 14 residues. The chain's CDR3 is CASSLQQSNQPQHF. The DNA of the CDR3 is TGTGCCAGCAGCCTCCAACAGAGCAATCAGCCCCAGCATTTT.